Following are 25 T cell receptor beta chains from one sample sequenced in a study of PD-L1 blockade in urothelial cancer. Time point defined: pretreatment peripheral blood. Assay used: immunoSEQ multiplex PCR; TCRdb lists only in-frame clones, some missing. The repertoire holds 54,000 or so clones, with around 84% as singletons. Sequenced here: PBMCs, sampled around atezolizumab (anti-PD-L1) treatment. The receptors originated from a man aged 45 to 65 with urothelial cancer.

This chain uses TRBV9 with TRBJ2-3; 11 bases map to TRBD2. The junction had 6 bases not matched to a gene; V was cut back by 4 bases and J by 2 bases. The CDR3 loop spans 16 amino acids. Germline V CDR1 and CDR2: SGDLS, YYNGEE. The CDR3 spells CASSPLAGGVTDTQYF. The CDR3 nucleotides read TGTGCCAGCAGCCCTCTAGCGGGGGGTGTCACAGATACGCAGTATTTT.

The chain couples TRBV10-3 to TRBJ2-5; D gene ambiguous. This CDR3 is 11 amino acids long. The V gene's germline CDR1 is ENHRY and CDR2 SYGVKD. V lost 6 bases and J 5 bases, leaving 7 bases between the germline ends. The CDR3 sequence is CAIRGRETQYF. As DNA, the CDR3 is TGTGCCATCAGGGGCCGGGAGACCCAGTACTTC.

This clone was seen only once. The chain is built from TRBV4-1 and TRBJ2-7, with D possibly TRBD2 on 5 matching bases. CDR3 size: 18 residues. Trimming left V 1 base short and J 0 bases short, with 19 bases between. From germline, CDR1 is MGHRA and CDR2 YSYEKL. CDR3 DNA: TGCGCCAGCAGCCAAGGGCAATTGCGGGCGAAGGTCTCCTACGAGCAGTACTTC. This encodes CASSQGQLRAKVSYEQYF.

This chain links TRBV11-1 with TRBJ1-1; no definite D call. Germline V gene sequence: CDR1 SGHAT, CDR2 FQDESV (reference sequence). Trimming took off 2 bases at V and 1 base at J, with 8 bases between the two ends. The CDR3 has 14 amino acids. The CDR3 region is CASSLQAKNTEAFF. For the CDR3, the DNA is TGTGCCAGCAGCTTACAGGCCAAGAACACTGAAGCTTTCTTT.

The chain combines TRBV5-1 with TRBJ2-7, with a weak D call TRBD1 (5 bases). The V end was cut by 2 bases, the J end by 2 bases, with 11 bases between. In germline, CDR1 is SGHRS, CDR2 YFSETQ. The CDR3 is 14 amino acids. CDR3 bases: TGCGCCAGCAGCTTTACACAGGCTCCCTACGAGCAGTACTTC. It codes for CASSFTQAPYEQYF.

DNA of the CDR3: TGTGCCAGCAGCCCTCCCACTACGGGCACTGAAGCTTTCTTT. Translating gives CASSPPTTGTEAFF. The chain links TRBV9 to TRBJ1-1; D ambiguous. CDR1 is SGDLS and CDR2 is YYNGEE in the germline V gene. The CDR3 runs 14 residues. V was clipped by 4 bases and J by 4 bases, with 14 bases between them.

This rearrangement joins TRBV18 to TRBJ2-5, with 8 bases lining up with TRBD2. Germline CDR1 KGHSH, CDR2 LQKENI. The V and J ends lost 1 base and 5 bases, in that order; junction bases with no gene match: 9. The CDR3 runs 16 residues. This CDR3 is CASSPLPTSEGETQYF. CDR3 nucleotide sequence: TGTGCCAGCTCACCACTGCCGACTAGCGAGGGGGAGACCCAGTACTTC.

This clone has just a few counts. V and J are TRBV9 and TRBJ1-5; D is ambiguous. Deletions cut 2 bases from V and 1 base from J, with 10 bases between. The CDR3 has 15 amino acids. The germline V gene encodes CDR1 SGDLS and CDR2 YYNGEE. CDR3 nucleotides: TGTGCCAGCAGCGTCAAGGGAGGGAGCAATCAGCCCCAGCATTTT. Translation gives CASSVKGGSNQPQHF.

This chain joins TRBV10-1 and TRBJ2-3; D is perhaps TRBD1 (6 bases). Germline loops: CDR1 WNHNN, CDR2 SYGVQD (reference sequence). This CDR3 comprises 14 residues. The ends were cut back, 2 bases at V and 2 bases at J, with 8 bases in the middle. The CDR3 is CASSEGGLTDTQYF. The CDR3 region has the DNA TGCGCCAGCAGTGAGGGGGGCCTCACAGATACGCAGTATTTT.

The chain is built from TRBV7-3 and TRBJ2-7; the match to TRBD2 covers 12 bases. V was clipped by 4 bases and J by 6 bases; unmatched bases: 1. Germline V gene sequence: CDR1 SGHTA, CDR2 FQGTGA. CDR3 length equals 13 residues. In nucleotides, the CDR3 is TGTGCCAGCAGCTCTAGCGGGGGGGGCGAGCAGTACTTC. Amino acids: CASSSSGGGEQYF. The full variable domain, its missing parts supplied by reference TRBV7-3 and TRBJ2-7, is GAGVSQTPSNKVTEKGKYVELRCDPISGHTALYWYRQSLGQGPEFLIYFQGTGAADDSGLPNDRFFAVRPEGSVSTLKIQRTERGDSAVYLCASSSSGGGEQYFGPGTRLTVT.

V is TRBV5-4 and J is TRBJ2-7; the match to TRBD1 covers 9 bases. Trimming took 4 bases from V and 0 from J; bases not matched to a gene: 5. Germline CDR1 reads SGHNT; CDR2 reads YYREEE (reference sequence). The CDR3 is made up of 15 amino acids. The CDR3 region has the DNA TGTGCCAGCAGCAGGGACAGGGCTAGCTCCTACGAGCAGTACTTC. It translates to CASSRDRASSYEQYF.

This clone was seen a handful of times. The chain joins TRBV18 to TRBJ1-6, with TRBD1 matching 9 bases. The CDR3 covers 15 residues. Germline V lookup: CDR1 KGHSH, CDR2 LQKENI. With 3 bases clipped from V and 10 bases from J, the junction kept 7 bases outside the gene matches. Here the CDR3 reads CASSPRTGGLSPLHF. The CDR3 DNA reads TGTGCCAGCTCACCTCGAACAGGGGGCTTGTCACCCCTCCACTTT.

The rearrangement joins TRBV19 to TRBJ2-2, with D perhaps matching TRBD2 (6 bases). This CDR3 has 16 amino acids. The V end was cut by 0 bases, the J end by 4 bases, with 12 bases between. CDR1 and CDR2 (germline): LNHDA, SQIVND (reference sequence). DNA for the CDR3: TGTGCCAGTAGTATAGATCGGCAGGGAGGCACCGGGGAGCTGTTTTTT. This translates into CASSIDRQGGTGELFF.

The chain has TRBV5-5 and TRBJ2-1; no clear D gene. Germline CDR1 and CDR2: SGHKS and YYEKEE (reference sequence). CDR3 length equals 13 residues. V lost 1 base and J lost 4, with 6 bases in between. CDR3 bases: TGTGCCAGCAGCTTGAGAGTATACAATGAGCAGTTCTTC. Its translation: CASSLRVYNEQFF.

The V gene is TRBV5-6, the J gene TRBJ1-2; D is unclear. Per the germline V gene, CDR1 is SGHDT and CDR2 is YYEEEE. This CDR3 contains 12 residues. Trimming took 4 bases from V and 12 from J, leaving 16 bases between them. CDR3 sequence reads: CASSPEGRVHTF. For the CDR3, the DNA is TGTGCCAGCAGCCCGGAGGGCCGGGTTCACACCTTC.

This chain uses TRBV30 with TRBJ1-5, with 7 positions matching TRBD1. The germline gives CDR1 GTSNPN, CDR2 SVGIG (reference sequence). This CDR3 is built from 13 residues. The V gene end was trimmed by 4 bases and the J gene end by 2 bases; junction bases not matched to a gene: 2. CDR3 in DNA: TGTGCCTGGACCGGGACAGGCAATCAGCCCCAGCATTTT. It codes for CAWTGTGNQPQHF.

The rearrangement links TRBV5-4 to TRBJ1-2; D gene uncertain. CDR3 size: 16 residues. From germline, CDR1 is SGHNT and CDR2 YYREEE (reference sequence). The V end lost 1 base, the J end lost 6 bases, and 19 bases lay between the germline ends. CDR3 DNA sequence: TGTGCCAGCAGCTTGAGGAACGGGATCTCGGGGAATGGCTACACCTTC. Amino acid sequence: CASSLRNGISGNGYTF.

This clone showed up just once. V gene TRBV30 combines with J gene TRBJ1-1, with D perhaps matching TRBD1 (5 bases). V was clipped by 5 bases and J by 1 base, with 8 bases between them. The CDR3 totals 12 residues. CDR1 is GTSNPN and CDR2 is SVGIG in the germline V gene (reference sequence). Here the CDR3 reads CAWGGGNTEAFF. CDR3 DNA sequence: TGTGCCTGGGGCGGGGGGAACACTGAAGCTTTCTTT.

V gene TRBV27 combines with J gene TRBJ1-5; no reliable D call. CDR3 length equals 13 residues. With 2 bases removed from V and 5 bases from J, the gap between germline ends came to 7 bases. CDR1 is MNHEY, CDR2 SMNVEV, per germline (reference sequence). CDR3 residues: CASSLREDQPQHF. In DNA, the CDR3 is TGTGCCAGCAGTTTAAGAGAGGATCAGCCCCAGCATTTT.

The CDR3 sequence is CASSEAPWGTAASNQPQHF. The CDR3 DNA follows: TGTGCCAGCAGTGAAGCGCCTTGGGGGACAGCTGCTAGCAATCAGCCCCAGCATTTT. This sequence joins TRBV6-1 and TRBJ1-5, with 7 bases matching TRBD1. The CDR3 totals 19 residues. V dropped 0 bases and J dropped 0; count of bases not matched to a gene: 11. Germline assignment: CDR1 MNHNS and CDR2 SASEGT.

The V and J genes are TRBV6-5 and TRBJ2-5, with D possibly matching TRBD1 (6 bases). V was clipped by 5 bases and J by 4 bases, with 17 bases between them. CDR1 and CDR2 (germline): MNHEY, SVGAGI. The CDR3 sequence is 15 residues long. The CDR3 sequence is CASSKTPGHGETQYF. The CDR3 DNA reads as TGTGCCAGCAGTAAGACCCCGGGACACGGAGAGACCCAGTACTTC.

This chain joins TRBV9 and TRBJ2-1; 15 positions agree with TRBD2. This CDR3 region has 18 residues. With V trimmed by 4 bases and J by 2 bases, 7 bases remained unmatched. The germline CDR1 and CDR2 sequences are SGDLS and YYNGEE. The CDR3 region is CASSPTGTSGRPYNEQFF. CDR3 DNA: TGTGCCAGCAGCCCCACCGGGACTAGCGGGAGGCCCTACAATGAGCAGTTCTTC. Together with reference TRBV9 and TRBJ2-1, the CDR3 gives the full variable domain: DSGVTQTPKHLITATGQRVTLRCSPRSGDLSVYWYQQSLDQGLQFLIQYYNGEERAKGNILERFSAQQFPDLHSELNLSSLELGDSALYFCASSPTGTSGRPYNEQFFGPGTRLTVL.

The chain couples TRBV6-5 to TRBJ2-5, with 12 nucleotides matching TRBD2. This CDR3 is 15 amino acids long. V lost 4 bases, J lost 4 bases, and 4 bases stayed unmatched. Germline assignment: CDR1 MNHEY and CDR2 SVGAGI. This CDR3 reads CASSSSGGAAETQYF. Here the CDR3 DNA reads TGTGCCAGCAGTTCTAGCGGGGGGGCAGCAGAGACCCAGTACTTC.

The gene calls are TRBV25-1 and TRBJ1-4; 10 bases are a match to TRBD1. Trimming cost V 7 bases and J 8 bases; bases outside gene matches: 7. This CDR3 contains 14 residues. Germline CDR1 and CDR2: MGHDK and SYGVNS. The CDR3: CASNRQGASEKLFF. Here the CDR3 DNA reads TGTGCCAGCAACCGACAGGGGGCGTCGGAAAAACTGTTTTTT.

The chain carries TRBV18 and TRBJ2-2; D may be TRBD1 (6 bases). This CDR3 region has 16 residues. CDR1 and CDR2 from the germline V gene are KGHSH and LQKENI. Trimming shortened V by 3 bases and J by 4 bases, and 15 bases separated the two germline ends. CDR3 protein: CASSPRSGQSTGELFF. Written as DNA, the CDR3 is TGTGCCAGCTCACCTCGGTCCGGACAGAGCACCGGGGAGCTGTTTTTT.